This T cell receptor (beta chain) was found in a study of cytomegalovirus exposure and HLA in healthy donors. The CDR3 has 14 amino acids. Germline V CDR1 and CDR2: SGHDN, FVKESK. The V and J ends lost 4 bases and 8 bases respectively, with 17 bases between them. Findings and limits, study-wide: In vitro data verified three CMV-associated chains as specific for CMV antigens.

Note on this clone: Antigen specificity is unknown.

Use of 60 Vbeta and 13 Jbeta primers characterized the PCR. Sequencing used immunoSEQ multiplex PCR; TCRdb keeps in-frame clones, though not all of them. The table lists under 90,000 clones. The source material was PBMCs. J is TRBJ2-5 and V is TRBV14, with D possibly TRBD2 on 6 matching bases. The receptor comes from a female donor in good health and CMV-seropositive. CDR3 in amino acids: CASSPGTARGTQYF. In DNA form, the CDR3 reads TGTGCCAGCAGCCCTGGGACTGCCCGGGGAACCCAGTACTTC.